This TCR beta chain was recovered during a study of OX40 agonist ivuxolimab in advanced cancers. Across the whole study: Dose-escalation subjects each had hepatocellular carcinoma, melanoma, renal cell or head and neck cancer.

Clones were sequenced by immunoSEQ multiplex PCR, and TCRdb holds only the in-frame ones, with some missing. The sample has approximately 82,000 clones, about nine tenths seen once. Points on this clone: What it binds is unknown.

The CDR3 has 12 residues. Trimming shortened V by 7 bases and J by 4 bases, and 10 bases separated the two germline ends. Germline loops: CDR1 SNHLY, CDR2 FYNNEI. The study, taken as a whole, reports: Nonresponders, in some cases, also had low normalized T-cell clonal expansion. Partial responders at 0.1-3.0 mg/kg showed near-lowest clonal expansion.

Material: CD4+ or CD8+ T cells sorted from blood, obtained in a trial of the OX40 agonist ivuxolimab. This receptor was obtained from an adult with an advanced solid tumor such as melanoma, head and neck, liver or kidney cancer. This chain joins TRBV2 and TRBJ1-2; weak D call: TRBD1 (5 bases). CDR3 bases: TGTGCCAGCAATTTTGACAGCTATGGCTACACCTTC. Amino acid sequence: CASNFDSYGYTF.